This T cell receptor (beta chain) was recorded in a study of T cells in Graves' hyperthyroidism and ophthalmopathy (dated by TCRdb to about 2019). General notes on the study: Peripheral blood samples were taken at initial diagnosis, before any treatment was given. To identify distinguishing TCR V-J signatures, a discovery cohort of about 95 patients was used, comprising 43 with Graves' ophthalmopathy and roughly 60 with stable Graves' hyperthyroidism. An independent validation cohort of around 19 hyperthyroidism patients and more than 15 patients who later progressed to ophthalmopathy tested prospective prediction of ophthalmopathy. The 100 or so discovery patients were divided at random into training and test sets in a 7:3 ratio. In six Graves' hyperthyroidism patients, the study also compared T-cell repertoires from thyroid tissue with T-cell repertoires from blood. Once sampling was done, hyperthyroidism patients were given methimazole at a starting dose of 30 mg daily, whereas ophthalmopathy patients were given high-dose intravenous methylprednisolone. According to the paper, TCR Vbeta CDR3 sequencing was carried out on roughly 130 peripheral blood samples, which came from 40 to 45 ophthalmopathy, fewer than 80 hyperthyroidism and roughly 17 progressor patients.

On the study overall, not on this receptor specifically: In cross-validation, a model built on a 13 V-J signature told ophthalmopathy apart from stable hyperthyroidism with just under 90% sensitivity and approximately 84% specificity, and in testing the same model reached 80%/75%. Most expanded thyroid clonotypes (frequency above 0.001) were also detected in blood, suggesting blood repertoires may reflect thyroid immune responses. Sample size was not statistically predetermined, and investigators were not blinded to group allocation. During validation, the model predicted progression to ophthalmopathy a median of about 6.3 months ahead of onset, with approximately 71% sensitivity and 72% to 80% specificity.

Stable Graves' hyperthyroidism was defined as no progression to ophthalmopathy during 18 months of follow-up. The hyperthyroidism patients were between 18 and 65 years old and newly diagnosed, with a disease duration of less than 2 months. Any patient with an uncontrolled infection, another autoimmune disease, pregnancy or lactation was excluded. Clinical symptoms, serum thyroxine and TRAb, thyroid ultrasound, and orbital computed tomography formed the basis for the diagnoses. PBMCs were separated from approximately 9.9 ml of fresh peripheral blood using Ficoll-Paque density gradient centrifugation. Total RNA was extracted with Trizol reagent, and quality was checked on an Agilent 2100 Bioanalyzer. Many counts were recorded for this clonotype. Its antigen has not been determined. No per-base quality is available; no much larger clone lies one base away. Ends trimmed: V by 4 bases, J by 3 bases; bases unmatched to a gene: 7. Measured from the cysteine to the phenylalanine, the CDR3 is 15 residues long. Left in the record is the CDR3 DNA by itself, 45 bases read in frame from the first base. In the germline V gene, CDR1 corresponds to MDHEN and CDR2 to SYDVKM.

TCR beta CDR3 regions were amplified from RNA transcripts. The first round of RT-PCR for the TCR CDR3 was performed with the HTBI primer set and the Qiagen OneStep RT-PCR kit. Libraries were constructed in a second round of multiplex PCR, after which size selection and purification were performed. Paired-end sequencing of the libraries was performed with 100 bp reads on an Illumina HiSeq2000. Concerning the study's data processing: SOAPnuke was used to process the raw data, throwing out any read that contained adapters or uncalled bases, had a mean Phred below 15, or lacked an exact constant-primer or identifier match. High-quality paired reads were merged with COPE v1.2.5, and unique nucleotide sequences were defined as clonotypes. MiTCR v1.1 was used to align clonotypes to the IMGT TRBV, TRBD and TRBJ reference segments. Only V-J combinations with frequency above 0.0001, covering 99% to 99.2% of repertoires, were analysed. A TCS score was defined as the ratio of F50 (clonal expansion) to E x V (chaos), with BLOSUM62-based TCRdist applied between CDR3 peptides within each V-J. Welch's t-statistics and random forest reduced just over 500 V-J features to about 13, which were used in a naive Bayes classifier (R e1071). The raw public data were reprocessed by TCRdb itself: fastp quality trimming at Q25, MiXCR clonotype calling, in-frame beta chains only. Entries that share a CDR3 protein sequence are merged under the most common genes and DNA. These V and J calls rely on TCRdb rather than the paper's analysis. This sample comprises some 740,000 distinct CDR3 sequences, 12% to 15% of them detected only once. Roughly a tenth of the sample rests with the top ten.

Sequenced sample: blood. Recombination connected TRBV28 to TRBJ2-7; 9 nucleotides in the junction match TRBD1. The sequence came from a woman under 30 with Graves' hyperthyroidism. The DNA is TGTGCCAGCAGTTCCCCTCCGGACAGGGGCTACGAGCAGTACTTC. Its translation reads: CASSSPPDRGYEQYF.